The entry below gives a single TCR beta chain sequence along with its context. Its antigen remains unidentified. Clones were sequenced by immunoSEQ multiplex PCR, and TCRdb holds only the in-frame ones, with some missing. The sample has tens of thousands of clones, 85% seen once. The data were obtained in a study of OX40 agonist ivuxolimab in advanced cancers. Study-wide background: Patients were around 83% male with ages about 23 to 80, mean approximately 55.

General study results and limits: Low normalized clonal expansion also occurred in some nonresponding patients.

CDR3 length: 15 amino acids. CDR1 and CDR2 (germline): MDHEN, SYDVKM. V was pared by 7 bases and J by 6 bases, with 11 bases of the junction left unmatched. This sequence originates from an adult with an advanced solid tumor such as melanoma, head and neck, liver or kidney cancer. This chain uses TRBV28 with TRBJ2-4, with 8 bases lining up with TRBD1. The sample in question was CD4+ or CD8+ T cells sorted from blood, obtained in a trial of the OX40 agonist ivuxolimab. CDR3 nucleotide sequence: TGTGCCAGCACCACGAACCGGGACAGGACAAACATTCAGTACTTC. Translated: CASTTNRDRTNIQYF.